Following are 26 T cell receptor beta chains from one sample sequenced in a study of shared clonotypes between healthy human individuals. TCRdb's copy holds only in-frame clones and misses some; the assay was immunoSEQ multiplex PCR. The sample lists some 2,100,000 clones, about 93% occurring once. Only CD45RO-negative cells positively selected for CCR7 counted as naive CD8 cells, so terminally differentiated effector memory CD45RA+ cells were excluded. The sample comprised naive CD8+ T cells from PBMCs. The receptors derive from a man between 18 and 29 years old in good health. Some clones in this sample may be carry-over from other donors' samples.

The V and J genes are TRBV28 and TRBJ1-6, with 7 bases aligning to TRBD1. The CDR3 runs 15 residues. Looked up from germline, CDR1 is MDHEN and CDR2 is SYDVKM. Germline trimming cut 2 bases from V and 6 bases from J; bases unmatched to any gene: 4. CDR3 DNA sequence: TGTGCCAGCAGTTTAGAGACAGGGTTTAATTCACCCCTCCACTTT. Its protein is CASSLETGFNSPLHF. The full variable domain, its missing parts supplied by reference TRBV28 and TRBJ1-6, is DVKVTQSSRYLVKRTGEKVFLECVQDMDHENMFWYRQDPGLGLRLIYFSYDVKMKEKGDIPEGYSVSREKKERFSLILESASTNQTSMYLCASSLETGFNSPLHFGNGTRLTVT.

The chain joins TRBV19 to TRBJ2-7; D call uncertain. The CDR3 has 14 amino acids. Germline V gene lookup returns CDR1 LNHDA and CDR2 SQIVND (reference sequence). Trimming stripped 1 base from V and 1 base from J, with 8 bases between. The CDR3 DNA reads as TGTGCCAGTAGTATAGGGGTCCCATCCTACGAGCAGTACTTC. Amino acids: CASSIGVPSYEQYF.

This clone was recorded once. V usage is TRBV5-1 and J usage is TRBJ2-5; D is unclear. CDR3 length equals 13 residues. Germline V gene sequence: CDR1 SGHRS, CDR2 YFSETQ. The germline V and J ends were trimmed by 0 bases and 4 bases, with 7 bases remaining between them. The CDR3 here is CASSLDMAETQYF. The CDR3 DNA follows: TGCGCCAGCAGCTTGGACATGGCAGAGACCCAGTACTTC.

The chain uses TRBV5-5 and TRBJ1-1; a possible D gene is TRBD1 (6 bases). V was shortened by 5 bases and J by 0 bases, with 8 bases between the two germline ends. The CDR3 sequence is 13 residues long. Germline CDR1 and CDR2: SGHKS and YYEKEE (reference sequence). The CDR3 coding sequence is TGTGCCAGCAGGAGGACAGTGAACACTGAAGCTTTCTTT. Its protein product is CASRRTVNTEAFF.

The chain carries TRBV6-4 and TRBJ2-1; no reliable D call. The CDR3 loop spans 17 amino acids. With 2 bases removed from V and 0 bases from J, the gap between germline ends came to 14 bases. Germline V gene sequence: CDR1 MRHNA, CDR2 SNTAGT. The CDR3 bases are TGTGCCAGCAGTGACCCGCGACGCCAAAGCTCCTACAATGAGCAGTTCTTC. This gives the protein CASSDPRRQSSYNEQFF.

This sequence joins TRBV11-2 and TRBJ2-7; no reliable D call. Trimming left V 5 bases short and J 0 bases short, with 17 bases between. Germline V gives CDR1 SGHAT, CDR2 FQNNGV. The CDR3 is 16 residues long. The CDR3 nucleotides read TGTGCCAGCAGCCCCTTACTACAGCATAGCTCCTACGAGCAGTACTTC. The encoded protein is CASSPLLQHSSYEQYF.

The chain joins TRBV6-5 to TRBJ2-1; TRBD2 aligns across 9 bases. The CDR3 sequence is 15 residues long. V was clipped by 6 bases and J by 0 bases; unmatched bases: 3. In germline, CDR1 is MNHEY, CDR2 SVGAGI. The CDR3 loop reads CASRVGLASYNEQFF. CDR3 coding DNA: TGTGCCAGCAGGGTGGGACTAGCCTCCTACAATGAGCAGTTCTTC.

This clone came up once. The rearrangement uses TRBV6-5 and TRBJ2-5, with D hard to call. V was trimmed by 6 bases and J by 5 bases, leaving 10 bases between them. The length of the CDR3 is 12 residues. The germline CDR1 and CDR2 sequences are MNHEY and SVGAGI. CDR3 sequence reads: CASSLPAETQYF. In DNA form, the CDR3 reads TGTGCCAGCAGCCTCCCCGCGGAGACCCAGTACTTC.

J is TRBJ2-4 and V is TRBV9; 8 bases are a match to TRBD2. This CDR3 comprises 13 residues. The J segment lost 7 bases and the V segment lost 4 bases, leaving 4 bases of the junction unmatched. Germline V gene lookup returns CDR1 SGDLS and CDR2 YYNGEE. The CDR3 bases are TGTGCCAGCAGCCCCGGACTAGCCAACATTCAGTACTTC. Encoded protein: CASSPGLANIQYF.

Concerning this clone itself: Other DNA sequences within the sample encode an identical CDR3. The V gene is TRBV27, the J gene TRBJ2-7; 10 nucleotides line up with TRBD1. V trimming: 2 bases; J trimming: 2 bases; junction bases outside the gene matches: 3. The CDR3 runs 15 residues. Germline CDR1 is MNHEY and CDR2 is SMNVEV (reference sequence). CDR3 sequence: CASSLRTGGPYEQYF. The DNA of the CDR3 is TGTGCCAGCAGTTTAAGGACAGGGGGTCCCTACGAGCAGTACTTC.

The rearrangement links TRBV28 to TRBJ2-1; D possibly corresponds to TRBD2 (6 bases). In germline, CDR1 is MDHEN, CDR2 SYDVKM. V lost 2 bases and J lost 3, with 11 bases in between. This CDR3 has 15 amino acids. The CDR3 DNA reads TGTGCCAGCAGTTTAGGGACTCCCCTCTACAATGAGCAGTTCTTC. Its translation: CASSLGTPLYNEQFF.

The J gene is TRBJ2-7, the V gene TRBV9; 9 bases are shared with TRBD1. J was trimmed by 6 bases and V by 4 bases; bases with no gene match: 11. The CDR3 spans 15 residues. The germline CDR1 and CDR2 sequences are SGDLS and YYNGEE. The CDR3 region has the DNA TGTGCCAGCAGCCCCTCCGGGACAGGGACCCTCGAGCAGTACTTC. This encodes CASSPSGTGTLEQYF.

The chain is built from TRBV25-1 and TRBJ1-2; weak D call: TRBD1 (6 bases). Germline V CDR1 and CDR2: MGHDK, SYGVNS. Trimming shortened V by 9 bases and J by 1 base, and 12 bases separated the two germline ends. The CDR3 has 13 amino acids. CDR3 protein: CASKPRGNYGYTF. CDR3 in DNA: TGTGCCAGTAAGCCCAGGGGTAACTATGGCTACACCTTC.

The V gene is TRBV10-3, the J gene TRBJ1-1; D gene ambiguous. The CDR3 is 14 residues long. Trimming pared 4 bases from V and 6 bases from J, leaving 15 bases between. Germline-derived CDR1 and CDR2 are ENHRY and SYGVKD. This CDR3 is CAISGDTFDAEAFF. The CDR3 bases are TGTGCCATCAGTGGCGACACTTTTGACGCTGAAGCTTTCTTT.

The chain couples TRBV7-8 to TRBJ2-7; D is ambiguous. The CDR3 runs 12 residues. V gave up 1 base and J gave up 7 bases, with 8 bases separating them. In germline, CDR1 is SGHVS, CDR2 FQNEAQ. CDR3 nucleotide sequence: TGTGCCAGCAGCTTAGAGTCTGGAGAGCAGTACTTC. Encoded protein: CASSLESGEQYF. Looking up the rest from reference TRBV7-8 and TRBJ2-7 gives the full variable domain: GAGVSQSPRYKVAKRGQDVALRCDPISGHVSLFWYQQALGQGPEFLTYFQNEAQLDKSGLPSDRFFAERPEGSVSTLKIQRTQQEDSAVYLCASSLESGEQYFGPGTRLTVT.

The rearrangement joins TRBV7-9 to TRBJ2-1, with 9 nucleotides matching TRBD2. The V gene end was trimmed by 1 base and the J gene end by 3 bases; junction bases not matched to a gene: 4. There are 16 residues in the CDR3. Per the germline V gene, CDR1 is SEHNR and CDR2 is FQNEAQ (reference sequence). CDR3 region: CASSLVASGNYNEQFF. The CDR3 region has the DNA TGTGCCAGCAGCTTAGTAGCTAGCGGGAACTACAATGAGCAGTTCTTC. The variable domain in full, completed from reference TRBV7-9 and TRBJ2-1, reads DTGVSQNPRHKITKRGQNVTFRCDPISEHNRLYWYRQTLGQGPEFLTYFQNEAQLEKSRLLSDRFSAERPKGSFSTLEIQRTEQGDSAMYLCASSLVASGNYNEQFFGPGTRLTVL.

J is TRBJ2-7 and V is TRBV5-6, with D tentatively TRBD1 or TRBD2 (5 bases each). The CDR3 loop spans 14 amino acids. V dropped 2 bases and J dropped 3 bases, with 12 bases sitting between them. Germline CDR1 reads SGHDT; CDR2 reads YYEEEE. The chain's CDR3 is CASSFRDAHYEQYF. The CDR3 DNA reads TGTGCCAGCAGCTTCAGGGACGCTCACTACGAGCAGTACTTC.

The J gene is TRBJ2-7, the V gene TRBV27; 12 bases line up with TRBD2. Looked up from germline, CDR1 is MNHEY and CDR2 is SMNVEV (reference sequence). The CDR3 loop spans 15 amino acids. V trimming: 4 bases; J trimming: 5 bases; junction bases outside the gene matches: 6. CDR3 in amino acids: CASSSRTSGTDEQYF. The CDR3 DNA reads TGTGCCAGCAGTTCACGGACTAGCGGGACCGACGAGCAGTACTTC.

The J gene is TRBJ2-2, the V gene TRBV5-1; perhaps TRBD1 as D (5 bases). CDR1 SGHRS and CDR2 YFSETQ come from the germline V gene. V shed 2 bases and J shed 7 bases, with 6 bases lying between them. CDR3 size: 12 residues. For the CDR3, the DNA is TGCGCCAGCAGCTTAGGGGACGGGGAGCTGTTTTTT. This codes for CASSLGDGELFF.

V is TRBV25-1 and J is TRBJ1-5, with D unresolved. This CDR3 is 13 amino acids long. CDR1 MGHDK and CDR2 SYGVNS come from the germline V gene. V was clipped by 3 bases and J by 3 bases, with 6 bases between them. CDR3 loop: CASSDGNNQPQHF. CDR3 sequence (DNA): TGTGCCAGCAGTGATGGTAACAATCAGCCCCAGCATTTT. Complete variable domain (other parts from reference TRBV25-1 and TRBJ1-5): EADIYQTPRYLVIGTGKKITLECSQTMGHDKMYWYQQDPGMELHLIHYSYGVNSTEKGDLSSESTVSRIRTEHFPLTLESARPSHTSQYLCASSDGNNQPQHFGDGTRLSIL.

The chain links TRBV5-4 to TRBJ1-1, with a possible D match to TRBD1 (6 bases). The length of the CDR3 is 15 residues. Per the germline V gene, CDR1 is SGHNT and CDR2 is YYREEE (reference sequence). V lost 6 bases to trimming and J lost 3 bases, with 18 bases between them. This CDR3 is CASTYRGGSDTEAFF. The CDR3 DNA is TGTGCCAGCACTTATCGAGGGGGTTCGGACACTGAAGCTTTCTTT. Variable domain in full (rest from reference TRBV5-4 and TRBJ1-1): ETGVTQSPTHLIKTRGQQVTLRCSSQSGHNTVSWYQQALGQGPQFIFQYYREEENGRGNFPPRFSGLQFPNYSSELNVNALELDDSALYLCASTYRGGSDTEAFFGQGTRLTVV.

The CDR3 DNA sequence: TGTGCCTGGAGAGACAGGGGGCGCACCGGGGAGCTGTTTTTT. It is translated as CAWRDRGRTGELFF. This chain uses TRBV30 with TRBJ2-2, with 10 nucleotides matching TRBD1. Unmatched junction bases numbered 2, after V lost 3 bases and J lost 4 bases. Germline CDR1 GTSNPN, CDR2 SVGIG (reference sequence). The CDR3 extends over 14 amino acids.

The CDR3 loop reads CASSIGLAGRLYEQYF. The CDR3 nucleotides read TGTGCCAGCAGTATAGGACTAGCGGGAAGGTTGTACGAGCAGTACTTC. V gene TRBV27 combines with J gene TRBJ2-7, with TRBD2 matching 12 bases. V shed 5 bases, J shed 4 bases, and the junction held 9 bases outside the gene matches. This CDR3 is 16 amino acids long. Per the germline V gene, CDR1 is MNHEY and CDR2 is SMNVEV (reference sequence).

V and J are TRBV11-2 and TRBJ2-2, with 13 bases identical to TRBD2. The junction had 5 bases not matched to a gene; V was cut back by 3 bases and J by 4 bases. CDR1 is SGHAT, CDR2 FQNNGV, per germline. The CDR3 is made up of 17 amino acids. CDR3 bases: TGTGCCAGCAGCTTGCCCCGGACTAGCGGGAGCACCGGGGAGCTGTTTTTT. Translating it yields CASSLPRTSGSTGELFF.

The chain has TRBV28 and TRBJ1-1, with D tentatively TRBD1 (5 bases). Germline lookup yields CDR1 MDHEN and CDR2 SYDVKM. V was pared by 9 bases and J by 0 bases, with 14 bases between. CDR3 size: 14 residues. The DNA for the CDR3 is TGTGCCAGTTTGGGAGGGGCGATGAACACTGAAGCTTTCTTT. This sequence encodes CASLGGAMNTEAFF.

This clone has just a few counts. The chain couples TRBV5-6 to TRBJ1-2; D gene unclear. CDR1 is SGHDT and CDR2 is YYEEEE in the germline V gene. The CDR3 has 12 amino acids. V lost 0 bases and J 7 bases, leaving 7 bases between the germline ends. The CDR3 DNA is TGTGCCAGCAGCTTGGGGTACTCTGGCTACACCTTC. It yields the protein CASSLGYSGYTF.